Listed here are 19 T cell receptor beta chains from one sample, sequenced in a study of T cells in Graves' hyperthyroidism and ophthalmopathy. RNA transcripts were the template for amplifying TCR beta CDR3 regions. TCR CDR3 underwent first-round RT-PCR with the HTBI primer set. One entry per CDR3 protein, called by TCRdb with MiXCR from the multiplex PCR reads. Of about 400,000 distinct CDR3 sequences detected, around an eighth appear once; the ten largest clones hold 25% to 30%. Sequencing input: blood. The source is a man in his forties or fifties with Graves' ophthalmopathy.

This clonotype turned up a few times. The CDR3 reads CSARNSGSGSYEQYF. Written as DNA, the CDR3 is TGCAGTGCTAGAAATAGCGGGAGTGGGTCCTACGAGCAGTACTTC. The chain has TRBV20-1 and TRBJ2-7; 9 bases map to TRBD2. The V gene end was trimmed by 2 bases and the J gene end by 1 base; junction bases not matched to a gene: 6. Germline CDR1 is DFQATT and CDR2 is SNEGSKA (reference sequence). This CDR3 region has 15 residues.

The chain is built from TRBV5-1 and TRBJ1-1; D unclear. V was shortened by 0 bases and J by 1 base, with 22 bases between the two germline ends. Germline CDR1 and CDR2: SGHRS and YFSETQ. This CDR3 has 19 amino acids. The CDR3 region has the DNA TGCGCCAGCAGCTTGGCCAGGTGGGAATTACAGAAACCGAACACTGAAGCTTTCTTT. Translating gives CASSLARWELQKPNTEAFF.

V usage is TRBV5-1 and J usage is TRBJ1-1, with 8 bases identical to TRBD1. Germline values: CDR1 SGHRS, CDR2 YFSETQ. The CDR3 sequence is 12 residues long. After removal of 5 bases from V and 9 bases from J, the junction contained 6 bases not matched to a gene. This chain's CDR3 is CASSDGQGKAFF. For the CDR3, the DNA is TGCGCCAGCAGTGATGGACAGGGAAAAGCTTTCTTT. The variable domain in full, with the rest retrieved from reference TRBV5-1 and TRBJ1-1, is KAGVTQTPRYLIKTRGQQVTLSCSPISGHRSVSWYQQTPGQGLQFLFEYFSETQRNKGNFPGRFSGRQFSNSRSEMNVSTLELGDSALYLCASSDGQGKAFFGQGTRLTVV.

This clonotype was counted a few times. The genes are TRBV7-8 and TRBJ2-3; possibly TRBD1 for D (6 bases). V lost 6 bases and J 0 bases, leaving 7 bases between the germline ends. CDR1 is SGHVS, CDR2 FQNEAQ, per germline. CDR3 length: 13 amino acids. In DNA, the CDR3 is TGTGCCAGCAGGGGGGCTAGCACAGATACGCAGTATTTT. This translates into CASRGASTDTQYF.

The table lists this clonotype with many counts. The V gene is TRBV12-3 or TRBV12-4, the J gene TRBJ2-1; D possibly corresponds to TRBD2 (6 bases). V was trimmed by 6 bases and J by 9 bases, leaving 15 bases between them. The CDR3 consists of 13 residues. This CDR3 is CASSPRGGTEQFF. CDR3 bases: TGTGCCAGCAGCCCCAGAGGCGGGACTGAGCAGTTCTTC.

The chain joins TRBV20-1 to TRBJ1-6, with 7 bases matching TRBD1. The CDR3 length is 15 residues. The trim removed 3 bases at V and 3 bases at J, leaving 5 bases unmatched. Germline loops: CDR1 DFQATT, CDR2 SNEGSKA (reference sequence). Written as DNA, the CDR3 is TGCAGTGCTAGGAGACAGGGAGACTATAATTCACCCCTCCACTTT. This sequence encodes CSARRQGDYNSPLHF.

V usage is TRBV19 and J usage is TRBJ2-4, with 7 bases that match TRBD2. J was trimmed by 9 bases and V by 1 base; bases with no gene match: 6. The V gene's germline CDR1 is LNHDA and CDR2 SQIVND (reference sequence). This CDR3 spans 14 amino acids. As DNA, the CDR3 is TGTGCCAGTAGTATAGTAAACCCGGGGGGCATTCAGTACTTC. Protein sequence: CASSIVNPGGIQYF.

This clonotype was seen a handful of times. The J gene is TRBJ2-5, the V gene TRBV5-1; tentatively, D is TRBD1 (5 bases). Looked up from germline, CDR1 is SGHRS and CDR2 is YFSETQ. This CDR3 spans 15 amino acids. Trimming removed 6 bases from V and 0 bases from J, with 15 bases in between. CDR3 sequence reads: CASIRSETDQETQYF. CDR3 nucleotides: TGCGCCAGCATCCGATCGGAGACAGACCAAGAGACCCAGTACTTC.

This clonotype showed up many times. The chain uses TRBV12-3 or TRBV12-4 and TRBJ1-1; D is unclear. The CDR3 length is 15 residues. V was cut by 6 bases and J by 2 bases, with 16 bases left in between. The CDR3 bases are TGTGCCAGCAGGGGAAAGGGTTTGGGAAACACTGAAGCTTTCTTT. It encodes CASRGKGLGNTEAFF.

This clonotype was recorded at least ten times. CDR3: CSASGTSPDTQYF. CDR3 nucleotides: TGCAGTGCTAGTGGGACTAGCCCAGATACGCAGTATTTT. V is TRBV20-1 and J is TRBJ2-3; 9 nucleotides line up with TRBD2. V lost 3 bases and J lost 4; bases outside the gene matches: 2. CDR1 and CDR2 from the germline V gene are DFQATT and SNEGSKA (reference sequence). There are 13 residues in the CDR3.

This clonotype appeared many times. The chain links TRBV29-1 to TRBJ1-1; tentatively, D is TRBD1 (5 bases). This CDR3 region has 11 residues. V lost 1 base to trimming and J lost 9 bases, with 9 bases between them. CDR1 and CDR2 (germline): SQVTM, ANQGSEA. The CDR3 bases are TGCAGCGTTGAAGGTAACAGGAAAGCTTTCTTT. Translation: CSVEGNRKAFF.

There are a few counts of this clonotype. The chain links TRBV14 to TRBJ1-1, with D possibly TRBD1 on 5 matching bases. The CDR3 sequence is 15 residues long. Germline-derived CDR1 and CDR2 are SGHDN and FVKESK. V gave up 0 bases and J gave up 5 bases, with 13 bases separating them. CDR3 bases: TGTGCCAGCAGCCAAGATGGGACTCGGGGGACTGAAGCTTTCTTT. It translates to CASSQDGTRGTEAFF. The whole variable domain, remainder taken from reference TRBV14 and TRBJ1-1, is EAGVTQFPSHSVIEKGQTVTLRCDPISGHDNLYWYRRVMGKEIKFLLHFVKESKQDESGMPNNRFLAERTGGTYSTLKVQPAELEDSGVYFCASSQDGTRGTEAFFGQGTRLTVV.

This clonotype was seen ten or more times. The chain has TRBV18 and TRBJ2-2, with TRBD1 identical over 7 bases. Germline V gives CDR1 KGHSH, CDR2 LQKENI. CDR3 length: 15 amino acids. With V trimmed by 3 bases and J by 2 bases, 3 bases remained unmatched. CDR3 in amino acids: CASSPGQVNTGELFF. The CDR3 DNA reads TGTGCCAGCTCACCCGGACAGGTCAACACCGGGGAGCTGTTTTTT.

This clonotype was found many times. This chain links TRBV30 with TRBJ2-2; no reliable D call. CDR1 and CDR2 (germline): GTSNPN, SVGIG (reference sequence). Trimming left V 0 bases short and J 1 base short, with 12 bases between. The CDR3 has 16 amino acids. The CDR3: CAWSVLHVGNTGELFF. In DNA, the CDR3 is TGTGCCTGGAGTGTACTCCACGTGGGGAACACCGGGGAGCTGTTTTTT.

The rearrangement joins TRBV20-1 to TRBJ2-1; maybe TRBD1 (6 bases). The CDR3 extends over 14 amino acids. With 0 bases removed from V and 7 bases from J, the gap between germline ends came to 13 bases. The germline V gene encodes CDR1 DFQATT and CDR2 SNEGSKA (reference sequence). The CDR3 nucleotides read TGCAGTGCTAGAGACCCTTACAGGGTTAATGAGCAGTTCTTC. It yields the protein CSARDPYRVNEQFF.

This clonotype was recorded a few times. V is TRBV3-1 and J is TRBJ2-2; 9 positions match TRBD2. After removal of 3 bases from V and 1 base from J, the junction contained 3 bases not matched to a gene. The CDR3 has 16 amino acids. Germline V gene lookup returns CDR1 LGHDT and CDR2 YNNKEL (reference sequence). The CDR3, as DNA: TGTGCCAGCAGCCAGCGGGGGGGGCTGAACACCGGGGAGCTGTTTTTT. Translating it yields CASSQRGGLNTGELFF.

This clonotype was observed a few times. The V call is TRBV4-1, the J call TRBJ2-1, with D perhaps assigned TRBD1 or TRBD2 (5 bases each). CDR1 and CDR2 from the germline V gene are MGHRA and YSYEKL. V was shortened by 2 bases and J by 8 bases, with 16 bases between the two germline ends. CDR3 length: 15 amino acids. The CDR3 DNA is TGCGCCAGCAGCCAACCGGGACCCAGTTTGGATGAGCAGTTCTTC. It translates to CASSQPGPSLDEQFF.

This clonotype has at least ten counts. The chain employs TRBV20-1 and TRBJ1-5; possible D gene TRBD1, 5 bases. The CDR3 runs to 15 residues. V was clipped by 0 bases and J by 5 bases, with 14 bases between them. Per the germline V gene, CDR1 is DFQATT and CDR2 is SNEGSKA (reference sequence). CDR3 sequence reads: CSARDRKGSHQPQHF. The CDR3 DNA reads TGCAGTGCTAGAGATCGAAAGGGGTCGCATCAGCCCCAGCATTTT.

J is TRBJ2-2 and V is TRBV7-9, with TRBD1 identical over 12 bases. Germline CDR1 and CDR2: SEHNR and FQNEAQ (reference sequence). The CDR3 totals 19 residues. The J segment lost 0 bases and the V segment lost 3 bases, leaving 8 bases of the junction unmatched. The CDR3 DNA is TGTGCCAGCAGCTTTCGGGACAGGGGGCTCCCTTCGAACACCGGGGAGCTGTTTTTT. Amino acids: CASSFRDRGLPSNTGELFF.